Shown below are 13 T cell receptor beta chains from a single sample sequenced in a study of shared clonotypes between healthy human individuals. Only CD45RO-negative cells positively selected for CCR7 counted as naive CD8 cells, so terminally differentiated effector memory CD45RA+ cells were excluded. Here immunoSEQ multiplex PCR was the method, and the copy in TCRdb shows in-frame clones only, minus some. In the table there are about 2.1 million clones, roughly 91% of which are singletons. Sequencing used naive CD8+ T cells from PBMCs. These receptors came from a man between 18 and 35 years old in good health. Some clones in this sample may be carry-over from other donors' samples.

V and J are TRBV5-8 and TRBJ2-1; the D gene is possibly TRBD2 (5 bases). This CDR3 contains 10 residues. V gave up 5 bases and J gave up 10 bases, with 7 bases separating them. Germline V lookup: CDR1 SGHTS, CDR2 YDEGEE. As DNA, the CDR3 is TGTGCCAGCAGTTTAGCGGAGCAGTTCTTC. This codes for CASSLAEQFF. The entire variable domain, with the rest obtained from reference TRBV5-8 and TRBJ2-1, is as follows: EAGVTQSPTHLIKTRGQQATLRCSPISGHTSVYWYQQALGLGLQFLLWYDEGEERNRGNFPPRFSGRQFPNYSSELNVNALELEDSALYLCASSLAEQFFGPGTRLTVL.

Worth noting for this clone: Other DNA sequences of this sample code for an identical CDR3. The genes are TRBV28 and TRBJ2-7; 7 bases are a match to TRBD1. Trimming removed 5 bases from V and 2 bases from J; junction bases left unmatched: 6. The CDR3 is 14 residues long. Germline V gene data show CDR1 as MDHEN and CDR2 as SYDVKM. DNA for the CDR3: TGTGCCAGCAGTCTGACAGGGTCCACCTACGAGCAGTACTTC. Residues: CASSLTGSTYEQYF.

V and J are TRBV6-4 and TRBJ1-2; TRBD1 matches at 8 bases. V lost 0 bases, J lost 6 bases, and 18 bases stayed unmatched. The germline gives CDR1 MRHNA, CDR2 SNTAGT. The CDR3 runs to 19 residues. The CDR3 region is CASSDSTPSGGVEIDGYTF. The DNA of the CDR3 is TGTGCCAGCAGTGACTCCACGCCATCAGGGGGCGTCGAGATCGATGGCTACACCTTC.

The chain uses TRBV28 and TRBJ1-4; 7 nucleotides line up with TRBD1. CDR3 length equals 15 residues. The V and J ends lost 2 bases and 6 bases, in that order; junction bases with no gene match: 6. CDR1 is MDHEN and CDR2 is SYDVKM in the germline V gene. The CDR3, as DNA: TGTGCCAGCAGTTTAGGGACAGCTACCTATGAAAAACTGTTTTTT. Amino acids: CASSLGTATYEKLFF.

The J gene is TRBJ2-1, the V gene TRBV29-1, with D uncertain. The V gene's germline CDR1 is SQVTM and CDR2 ANQGSEA. This CDR3 has 13 residues. Between the trimmed V and J ends, which lost 0 bases and 9 bases, there was a span of 12 bases. Here the CDR3 reads CSVEDLPVIEQFF. The CDR3 coding sequence is TGCAGCGTTGAAGACCTACCCGTTATTGAGCAGTTCTTC.

The chain joins TRBV29-1 to TRBJ2-2; TRBD1 matches 7 bases. This CDR3 is 16 amino acids long. Trimming cost V 1 base and J 4 bases; bases outside gene matches: 9. Germline loops: CDR1 SQVTM, CDR2 ANQGSEA. CDR3: CSVEGGTGVSTGELFF. The CDR3 region has the DNA TGCAGCGTTGAAGGGGGTACAGGGGTCTCCACCGGGGAGCTGTTTTTT.

This chain links TRBV6-5 with TRBJ1-5; 10 nucleotides match TRBD1. Losses at the gene ends were 6 bases for V and 6 bases for J; bases not matched to a gene: 5. There are 14 residues in the CDR3. Germline CDR1 and CDR2: MNHEY and SVGAGI. CDR3 sequence: CASRLTGGVQPQHF. In DNA, the CDR3 is TGTGCCAGCAGGTTGACAGGGGGCGTTCAGCCCCAGCATTTT.

The V gene is TRBV27, the J gene TRBJ2-7, with D unclear. CDR1 is MNHEY and CDR2 is SMNVEV in the germline V gene (reference sequence). V gave up 6 bases and J gave up 0 bases, with 6 bases separating them. This CDR3 is 12 amino acids long. The CDR3 nucleotides read TGTGCCAGCAGCAAATACTCCTACGAGCAGTACTTC. It translates to CASSKYSYEQYF.

The CDR3 loop is CASRGASGLYNEQFF. DNA for the CDR3: TGTGCCAGCAGGGGGGCTAGCGGACTTTACAATGAGCAGTTCTTC. The chain combines TRBV27 with TRBJ2-1; D is perhaps TRBD2 (7 bases). The CDR3 contains 15 residues. The V gene's germline CDR1 is MNHEY and CDR2 SMNVEV (reference sequence). V lost 6 bases to trimming and J lost 4 bases, with 16 bases between them.

The chain carries TRBV19 and TRBJ2-7; possible D gene TRBD1, 6 bases. Germline V gene data show CDR1 as LNHDA and CDR2 as SQIVND (reference sequence). The ends were cut back, 5 bases at V and 6 bases at J, with 17 bases in the middle. The CDR3 runs to 14 residues. CDR3 coding DNA: TGTGCCAGTAGTGACCGGGACACCTTTCGCGAGCAGTACTTC. Translating it yields CASSDRDTFREQYF.

The chain joins TRBV7-8 to TRBJ1-5; the D gene is possibly TRBD1 (6 bases). The CDR3 extends over 15 amino acids. The ends were cut back, 4 bases at V and 6 bases at J, with 16 bases in the middle. Looked up from germline, CDR1 is SGHVS and CDR2 is FQNEAQ. CDR3 amino acids: CASSYYRVGSQPQHF. The CDR3 DNA sequence: TGTGCCAGCAGCTATTACAGGGTCGGGAGTCAGCCCCAGCATTTT.

This clone was counted once. The V call is TRBV9, the J call TRBJ2-7; 11 bases align to TRBD2. CDR1 is SGDLS, CDR2 YYNGEE, per germline. This CDR3 has 15 amino acids. Trimming removed 0 bases from V and 4 bases from J; junction bases left unmatched: 3. The CDR3 loop is CASSVEASGRYEQYF. The DNA of the CDR3 is TGTGCCAGCAGCGTAGAGGCTAGCGGGAGGTACGAGCAGTACTTC. The full variable domain, rest sourced from reference TRBV9 and TRBJ2-7, is DSGVTQTPKHLITATGQRVTLRCSPRSGDLSVYWYQQSLDQGLQFLIQYYNGEERAKGNILERFSAQQFPDLHSELNLSSLELGDSALYFCASSVEASGRYEQYFGPGTRLTVT.

The J gene is TRBJ1-2, the V gene TRBV7-8, with 10 bases matching TRBD1. J lost 0 bases, V lost 3 bases, and 7 bases had no gene match. Germline V gene sequence: CDR1 SGHVS, CDR2 FQNEAQ. CDR3 length: 17 residues. DNA of the CDR3: TGTGCCAGCAGCTTTCCGGGACAGGGGACTTCTAACTATGGCTACACCTTC. Its translation: CASSFPGQGTSNYGYTF.